Below are 4 T cell receptor beta chains sequenced from a single sample in a study of cytomegalovirus exposure and HLA in healthy donors. A multiplex PCR was run with 60 Vbeta primers and 13 Jbeta primers. The method was immunoSEQ multiplex PCR; TCRdb's version includes in-frame clones alone and lacks a portion of them. Among around 160,000 clones listed, approximately 77% were seen once. Material for sequencing was PBMCs. These receptors were collected from a male donor in good health and CMV-seropositive.

This chain links TRBV5-1 with TRBJ1-3; D perhaps matches TRBD1 (6 bases). The CDR3 covers 16 residues. Germline-derived CDR1 and CDR2 are SGHRS and YFSETQ. V gave up 0 bases and J gave up 0 bases, with 10 bases separating them. In DNA form, the CDR3 reads TGCGCCAGCAGCTTGGGGGGACACTTCTCTGGAAACACCATATATTTT. As protein: CASSLGGHFSGNTIYF.

This chain connects TRBV9 to TRBJ2-7; tentatively, D is TRBD2 (6 bases). Trimming removed 2 bases from V and 3 bases from J, with 18 bases in between. CDR1 SGDLS and CDR2 YYNGEE come from the germline V gene. The CDR3 has 16 amino acids. As DNA, the CDR3 is TGTGCCAGCAGCGTGAGCTATGGGGGGAACAACTACGAGCAGTACTTC. This translates into CASSVSYGGNNYEQYF.

The J gene is TRBJ2-2, the V gene TRBV4-1; tentatively, D is TRBD2 (5 bases). Trimming stripped 1 base from V and 5 bases from J, with 11 bases between. The germline V gene has CDR1 MGHRA and CDR2 YSYEKL. CDR3 length equals 15 residues. The CDR3 DNA sequence: TGCGCCAGCAGCCAAGCGCCGCCGGGGACCGGGGAGCTGTTTTTT. It yields the protein CASSQAPPGTGELFF.

This chain uses TRBV12-5 with TRBJ1-2; 10 nucleotides align to TRBD1. The V gene's germline CDR1 is LGHNT and CDR2 FRNRAP. The CDR3 spans 15 residues. Trimming at V came to 2 bases and at J to 8 bases, leaving 8 bases not matched to a gene. As DNA, the CDR3 is TGTGCTAGTGGTTTGAACAGACAGGGGGCGAGGGGCTACACCTTC. Translation gives CASGLNRQGARGYTF.